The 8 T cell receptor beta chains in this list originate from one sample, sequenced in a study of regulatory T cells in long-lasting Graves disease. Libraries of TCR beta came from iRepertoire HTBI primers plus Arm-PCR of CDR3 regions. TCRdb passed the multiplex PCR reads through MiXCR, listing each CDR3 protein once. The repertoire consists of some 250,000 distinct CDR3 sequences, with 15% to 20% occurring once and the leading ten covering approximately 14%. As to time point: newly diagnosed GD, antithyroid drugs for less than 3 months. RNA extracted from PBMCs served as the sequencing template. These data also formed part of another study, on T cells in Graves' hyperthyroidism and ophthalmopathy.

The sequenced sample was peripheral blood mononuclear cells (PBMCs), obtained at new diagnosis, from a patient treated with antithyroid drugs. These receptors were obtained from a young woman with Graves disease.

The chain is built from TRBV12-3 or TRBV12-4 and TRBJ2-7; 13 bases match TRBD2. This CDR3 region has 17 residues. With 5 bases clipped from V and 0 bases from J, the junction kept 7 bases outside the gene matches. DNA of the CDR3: TGTGCCAGCAGTCCCGGACTAGCGGGGGACCACTCCTACGAGCAGTACTTC. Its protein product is CASSPGLAGDHSYEQYF.

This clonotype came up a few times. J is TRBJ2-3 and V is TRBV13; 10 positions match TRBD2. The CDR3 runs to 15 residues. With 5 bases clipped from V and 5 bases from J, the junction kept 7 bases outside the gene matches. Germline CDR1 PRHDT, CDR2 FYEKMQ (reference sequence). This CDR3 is CASSQLAGRGDTQYF. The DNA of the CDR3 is TGTGCCAGCAGCCAACTAGCGGGGAGGGGAGATACGCAGTATTTT.

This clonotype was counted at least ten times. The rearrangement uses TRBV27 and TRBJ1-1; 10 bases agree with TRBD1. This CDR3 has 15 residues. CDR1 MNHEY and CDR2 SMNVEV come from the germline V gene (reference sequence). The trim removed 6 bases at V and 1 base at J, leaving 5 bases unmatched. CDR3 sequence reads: CASRRTGGTNTEAFF. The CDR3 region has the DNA TGTGCCAGCAGGCGGACAGGGGGGACGAACACTGAAGCTTTCTTT.

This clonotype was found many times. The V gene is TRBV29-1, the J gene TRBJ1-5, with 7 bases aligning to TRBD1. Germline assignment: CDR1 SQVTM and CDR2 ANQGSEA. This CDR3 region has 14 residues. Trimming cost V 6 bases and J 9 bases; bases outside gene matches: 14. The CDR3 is CSVVPGQPQWPQHF. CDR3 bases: TGCAGCGTCGTACCGGGACAGCCCCAATGGCCCCAGCATTTT.

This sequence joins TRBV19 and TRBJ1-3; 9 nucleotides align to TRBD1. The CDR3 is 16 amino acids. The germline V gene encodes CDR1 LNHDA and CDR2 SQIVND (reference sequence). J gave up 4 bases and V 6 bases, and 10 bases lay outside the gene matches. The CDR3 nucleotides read TGTGCCAGTAGAGCCGCCCACAGGGGGCAAGGAAACACCATATATTTT. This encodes CASRAAHRGQGNTIYF.

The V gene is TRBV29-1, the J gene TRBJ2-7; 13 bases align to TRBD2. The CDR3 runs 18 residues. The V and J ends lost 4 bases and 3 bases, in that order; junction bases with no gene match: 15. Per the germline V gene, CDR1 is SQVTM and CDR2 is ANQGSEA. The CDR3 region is CSVAPLAGGASVIYEQYF. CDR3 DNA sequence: TGCAGCGTTGCCCCACTAGCGGGGGGGGCCTCGGTAATCTACGAGCAGTACTTC.

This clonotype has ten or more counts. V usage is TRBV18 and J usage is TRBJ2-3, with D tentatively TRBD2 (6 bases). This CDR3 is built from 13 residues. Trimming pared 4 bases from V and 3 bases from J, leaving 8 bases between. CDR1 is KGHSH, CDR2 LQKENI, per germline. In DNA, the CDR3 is TGTGCCAGCTCACTGGGAGGAACAGATACGCAGTATTTT. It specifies CASSLGGTDTQYF.

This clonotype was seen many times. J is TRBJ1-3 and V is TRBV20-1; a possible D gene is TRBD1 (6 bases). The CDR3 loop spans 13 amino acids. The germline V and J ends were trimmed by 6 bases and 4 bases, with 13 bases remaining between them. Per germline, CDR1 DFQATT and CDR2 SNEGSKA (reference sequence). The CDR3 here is CSATRGEGNTIYF. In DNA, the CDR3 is TGCAGTGCAACGAGGGGGGAGGGAAACACCATATATTTT.